These 22 T cell receptor beta chains were sequenced from one sample in a study of vaccination and CD4 T cells after COVID-19. Treatment indicated: approximately nine-day PBMC culture with coronavirus spike peptide pools or control peptides (ViraFEST assay). These receptors have no identified antigens. With the Oncomine TCR Beta short-read assay, DNA from cultured CD4+ T cells was sequenced. Via MiXCR, TCRdb re-called the PCR reads, giving one row per CDR3 protein. The sample consists of about 11,000 distinct CDR3 sequences, about 53% of them appearing once. The sample consisted of CD4+ T cells from blood, cultured in vitro. The receptors were gathered from a human donor who had recovered from COVID-19.

This clonotype is labeled medium-sized (0.01 to 0.1%). The genes are TRBV27 and TRBJ1-5; D perhaps matches TRBD1 (6 bases). Trimming took off 1 base at V and 4 bases at J, with 17 bases between the two ends. The CDR3 sequence is 17 residues long. Germline assignment: CDR1 MNHEY and CDR2 SMNVEV (reference sequence). CDR3 nucleotides: TGTGCCAGCAGTTTATTCTATCGGGGGGACACGAATCAGCCCCAGCATTTT. Translation gives CASSLFYRGDTNQPQHF.

This chain uses TRBV12-3 or TRBV12-4 with TRBJ2-7; 7 positions match TRBD1. The junction had 3 bases not matched to a gene; V was cut back by 6 bases and J by 4 bases. The CDR3 has 12 residues. The CDR3 coding sequence is TGTGCCAGCAGAGAACAGGGGTACGAGCAGTACTTC. Translated: CASREQGYEQYF.

DNA of the CDR3: TGCAGTGCTCCCCGAATAGACATGAACACTGAAGCTTTCTTT. This gives the protein CSAPRIDMNTEAFF. The chain employs TRBV20-1 and TRBJ1-1; D not certain. There are 14 residues in the CDR3. Germline V gene data show CDR1 as DFQATT and CDR2 as SNEGSKA (reference sequence). V lost 5 bases, J lost 0 bases, and 13 bases lay in between.

The V call is TRBV6-2 or TRBV6-3, the J call TRBJ2-5, with a tentative D call TRBD1 (6 bases). Per germline, CDR1 MNHEY and CDR2 SVGEGT. Trimming removed 5 bases from V and 4 bases from J, with 8 bases in between. The CDR3 has 12 amino acids. CDR3 residues: CASSPDRETQYF. For the CDR3, the DNA is TGTGCCAGCAGTCCGGACAGAGAGACCCAGTACTTC.

The sample holds a few counts of this clonotype. This chain links TRBV19 with TRBJ1-1; 7 bases map to TRBD1. V lost 3 bases to trimming and J lost 0 bases; unmatched junction nucleotides: 10. The CDR3 contains 17 residues. Germline loops: CDR1 LNHDA, CDR2 SQIVND (reference sequence). The CDR3 loop is CASSMRGGRRMNTEAFF. The CDR3 nucleotides read TGTGCCAGTAGTATGAGAGGGGGCAGAAGGATGAACACTGAAGCTTTCTTT.

V usage is TRBV20-1 and J usage is TRBJ1-5; weak D call: TRBD1 (6 bases). Between the trimmed V and J ends, which lost 4 bases and 5 bases, there was a span of 12 bases. CDR3 length equals 13 residues. Germline V gene lookup returns CDR1 DFQATT and CDR2 SNEGSKA (reference sequence). The CDR3 bases are TGCAGTGCTAACACAGGGAAGTATCAGCCCCAGCATTTT. The encoded protein is CSANTGKYQPQHF.

The chain uses TRBV4-1 and TRBJ1-5; D ambiguous. Trimming stripped 0 bases from V and 6 bases from J, with 15 bases between. The CDR3 has 16 amino acids. Germline V CDR1 and CDR2: MGHRA, YSYEKL. The CDR3 nucleotides are TGCGCCAGCAGCCAAGAACACCGGGGAGGAAGTCAGCCCCAGCATTTT. It translates to CASSQEHRGGSQPQHF.

In its sample, this clonotype was seen a few times. This sequence joins TRBV7-2 and TRBJ2-2; 13 bases map to TRBD2. This CDR3 is 16 amino acids long. Germline V CDR1 and CDR2: SGHTA, FQGNSA. V lost 6 bases, J lost 4 bases, and 5 bases stayed unmatched. The CDR3, as DNA: TGTGCCAGCAGATCACTAGCGGGGGGGATCACCGGGGAGCTGTTTTTT. It yields the protein CASRSLAGGITGELFF.

Only a few counts were recorded for this clonotype. V usage is TRBV12-5 and J usage is TRBJ2-3, with TRBD2 identical over 7 bases. This CDR3 has 16 residues. Trimming took 5 bases from V and 2 from J; bases not matched to a gene: 10. Looked up from germline, CDR1 is LGHNT and CDR2 is FRNRAP. CDR3 amino acids: CASGASGRENTDTQYF. The CDR3 region has the DNA TGTGCTAGTGGTGCTTCCGGGCGGGAGAACACAGATACGCAGTATTTT.

V gene TRBV20-1 combines with J gene TRBJ1-6; D is possibly TRBD1 (6 bases). V dropped 6 bases and J dropped 4 bases, with 16 bases sitting between them. This CDR3 comprises 15 residues. Germline CDR1 is DFQATT and CDR2 is SNEGSKA (reference sequence). This CDR3 is CSATTRGQYNSPLHF. The CDR3 DNA follows: TGCAGTGCGACGACACGAGGACAGTATAATTCACCCCTCCACTTT.

This clonotype was found once. The chain joins TRBV5-1 to TRBJ2-7; TRBD1 might be the D (6 bases). Germline-derived CDR1 and CDR2 are SGHRS and YFSETQ. Between the trimmed V and J ends, which lost 4 bases and 3 bases, there was a span of 11 bases. The CDR3 totals 13 residues. CDR3 DNA: TGCGCCAGCAGCCCCGGACAGTACTACGAGCAGTACTTC. Protein product: CASSPGQYYEQYF. Supplemented by reference TRBV5-1 and TRBJ2-7, the full variable domain reads KAGVTQTPRYLIKTRGQQVTLSCSPISGHRSVSWYQQTPGQGLQFLFEYFSETQRNKGNFPGRFSGRQFSNSRSEMNVSTLELGDSALYLCASSPGQYYEQYFGPGTRLTVT.

The V call is TRBV20-1, the J call TRBJ2-7, with no clear D. In germline, CDR1 is DFQATT, CDR2 SNEGSKA (reference sequence). V was shortened by 6 bases and J by 5 bases, with 14 bases between the two germline ends. This CDR3 is 12 amino acids long. CDR3 DNA: TGCAGTGCAGTAGGCCTGCGTGACGAGCAGTACTTC. This gives the protein CSAVGLRDEQYF.

This chain joins TRBV27 and TRBJ1-1; TRBD1 agrees at 7 bases. Germline V CDR1 and CDR2: MNHEY, SMNVEV (reference sequence). Losses at the gene ends were 6 bases for V and 1 base for J; bases not matched to a gene: 5. The CDR3 is 14 residues long. DNA for the CDR3: TGTGCCAGCAGGACCGGGACAGCGAACACTGAAGCTTTCTTT. This gives the protein CASRTGTANTEAFF.

Only a few counts were recorded for this clonotype. The chain carries TRBV11-2 and TRBJ1-1; no firm D call. CDR1 is SGHAT, CDR2 FQNNGV, per germline. The germline V and J ends were trimmed by 2 bases and 1 base, with 2 bases remaining between them. This CDR3 is built from 12 residues. The CDR3 is CASSLQNTEAFF. The CDR3, as DNA: TGTGCCAGCAGCTTACAGAACACTGAAGCTTTCTTT.

The gene calls are TRBV6-5 and TRBJ2-7; 7 bases are shared with TRBD1. Germline CDR1 and CDR2: MNHEY and SVGAGI. CDR3 length: 14 residues. J lost 7 bases, V lost 2 bases, and 8 bases had no gene match. In nucleotides, the CDR3 is TGTGCCAGCAGTTACGGTATGACAGGGTTTGAGCAGTACTTC. Protein product: CASSYGMTGFEQYF.

The V call is TRBV6-4, the J call TRBJ1-1; 7 nucleotides match TRBD1. After removal of 8 bases from V and 5 bases from J, the junction contained 11 bases not matched to a gene. The CDR3 has 14 amino acids. Germline V gene lookup returns CDR1 MRHNA and CDR2 SNTAGT. CDR3: CASAGGKQSTEAFF. DNA for the CDR3: TGTGCCAGCGCAGGGGGTAAGCAGAGTACTGAAGCTTTCTTT.

The V call is TRBV7-2, the J call TRBJ2-3; D unresolved. V lost 1 base to trimming and J lost 6 bases, with 14 bases between them. Germline lookup yields CDR1 SGHTA and CDR2 FQGNSA. The CDR3 contains 15 residues. Written as DNA, the CDR3 is TGTGCCAGCAGCTTAGGGGTGAGTGGTGGTGATACGCAGTATTTT. Translation gives CASSLGVSGGDTQYF.

V is TRBV27 and J is TRBJ1-4; maybe TRBD1 (5 bases). CDR1 and CDR2 from the germline V gene are MNHEY and SMNVEV (reference sequence). Deletions cut 6 bases from V and 2 bases from J, with 10 bases between. The CDR3 runs 14 residues. DNA of the CDR3: TGTGCCAGCAGGAGTCAGGGTACTAATGAAAAACTGTTTTTT. Translated: CASRSQGTNEKLFF.

The chain recombines TRBV10-3 with TRBJ1-1; the D gene is possibly TRBD1 (6 bases). Germline V gives CDR1 ENHRY, CDR2 SYGVKD. The CDR3 is 15 residues long. Trimming stripped 6 bases from V and 1 base from J, with 15 bases between. The CDR3 loop reads CAIRRDKTGNTEAFF. CDR3 sequence (DNA): TGTGCCATCAGGAGAGATAAGACAGGGAACACTGAAGCTTTCTTT.

This chain links TRBV7-2 with TRBJ1-3, with D uncertain. Trimming shortened V by 1 base and J by 0 bases, and 7 bases separated the two germline ends. CDR1 and CDR2 from the germline V gene are SGHTA and FQGNSA. This CDR3 has 15 residues. The CDR3 protein is CASSLDLLSGNTIYF. The CDR3 DNA follows: TGTGCCAGCAGCTTAGATCTCCTCTCTGGAAACACCATATATTTT.

The CDR3 nucleotides are TGTGCCAGCCTAATGGGTAGCAATCAGCCCCAGCATTTT. It specifies CASLMGSNQPQHF. The chain employs TRBV27 and TRBJ1-5; unclear D gene. This CDR3 is 13 amino acids long. The germline V gene has CDR1 MNHEY and CDR2 SMNVEV (reference sequence). Trimming took off 8 bases at V and 0 bases at J, with 8 bases between the two ends.

This clonotype was found a few times. J is TRBJ2-7 and V is TRBV6-1; 8 bases are shared with TRBD1. The CDR3 runs to 16 residues. V was clipped by 4 bases and J by 6 bases; unmatched bases: 14. The germline CDR1 and CDR2 sequences are MNHNS and SASEGT. This CDR3 reads CASSAGQGSWIGEQYF. In nucleotides, the CDR3 is TGTGCCAGCAGTGCAGGACAGGGAAGCTGGATTGGCGAGCAGTACTTC.